This T cell receptor (beta chain) was found in a study of regulatory T cells in long-lasting Graves disease. The time point is: newly diagnosed GD, antithyroid drugs for less than 3 months. PBMC-extracted RNA yielded the TCR library. In regard to this clonotype: This may arise from a read error, as a much more abundant clone is one base away.

Assembly of TCR beta libraries relied on iRepertoire HTBI primers together with Arm-PCR of CDR3 regions. TCRdb re-called the multiplex PCR reads through MiXCR, storing one row per CDR3 protein. Seen here are about 220,000 distinct CDR3 sequences, roughly 19% observed once, and the top ten hold approximately 12%. These records were also assigned to another study, of T cells in Graves' hyperthyroidism and ophthalmopathy. That investigation notes: Researchers ran a first-round RT-PCR on the TCR CDR3 using the HTBI primer set.

The material sequenced was peripheral blood mononuclear cells (PBMCs), taken at new diagnosis, from a patient treated with antithyroid drugs. The TCR comes from a woman aged 25 to 39 with Graves disease.

CDR3 DNA sequence: TGTGCCAGCAGCCCGACAGGGAATTCACCCCTCCACTTT. This codes for CASSPTGNSPLHF. The chain employs TRBV7-9 and TRBJ1-6, with 7 bases matching TRBD1. Looked up from germline, CDR1 is SEHNR and CDR2 is FQNEAQ (reference sequence). The CDR3 is 13 residues long. The J segment lost 7 bases and the V segment lost 5 bases, leaving 2 bases of the junction unmatched.